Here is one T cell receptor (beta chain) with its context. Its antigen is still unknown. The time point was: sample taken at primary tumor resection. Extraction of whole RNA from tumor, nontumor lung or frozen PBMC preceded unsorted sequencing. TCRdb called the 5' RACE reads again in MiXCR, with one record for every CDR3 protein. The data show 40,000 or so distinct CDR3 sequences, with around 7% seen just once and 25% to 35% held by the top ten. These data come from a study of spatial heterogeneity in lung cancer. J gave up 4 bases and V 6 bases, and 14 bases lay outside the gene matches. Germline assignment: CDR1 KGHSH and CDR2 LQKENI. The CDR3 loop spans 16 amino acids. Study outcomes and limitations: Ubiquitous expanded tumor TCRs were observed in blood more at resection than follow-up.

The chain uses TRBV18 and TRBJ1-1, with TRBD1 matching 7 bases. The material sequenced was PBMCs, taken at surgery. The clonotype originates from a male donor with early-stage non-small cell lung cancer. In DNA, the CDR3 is TGTGCCAGCTCCTATATCCTCCTCAGGGGGAGCACTGAAGCTTTCTTT. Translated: CASSYILLRGSTEAFF.